The present entry profiles one TCR beta chain with its context. Between the trimmed V and J ends, which lost 5 bases and 6 bases, there was a span of 19 bases. Germline V gene data show CDR1 as MNHEY and CDR2 as SVGEGT. The CDR3 length is 15 residues. These data come from a study of T cells in Graves' hyperthyroidism and ophthalmopathy. Amplified TCR beta CDR3 regions derived from RNA transcripts. During a first-round RT-PCR of the TCR CDR3, the HTBI primer set was used. TCRdb reprocessed the multiplex PCR reads via MiXCR and lists one record per CDR3 protein. The sample yields about 300,000 distinct CDR3 sequences, less than 30% seen once.

The source of this sequence is a man aged 40-49 years with Graves' hyperthyroidism that later progressed to Graves' ophthalmopathy. The V call is TRBV6-2 or TRBV6-3, the J call TRBJ2-5, with TRBD1 as a possible D gene (6 bases). Material for sequencing was blood. The DNA for the CDR3 is TGTGCCAGCAGTCCCCACAGGGAACGACCCCAGACCCAGTACTTC. Protein: CASSPHRERPQTQYF.